Shown below are 31 T cell receptor beta chains from a single sample sequenced in a study of blood T cell repertoires in COVID-19. Clones were read by immunoSEQ multiplex PCR, and TCRdb kept only the in-frame ones, dropping some. The profile covers under 300,000 clones, with 84% appearing a single time and 3.5% to 4.5% taken by the ten largest. Sequenced input: peripheral blood. The source is a man between 45 and 60 years old with acute or convalescent COVID-19.

This sequence joins TRBV28 and TRBJ2-5; 7 bases are shared with TRBD2. Germline V gene data show CDR1 as MDHEN and CDR2 as SYDVKM. This CDR3 has 16 amino acids. Trimming cost V 3 bases and J 4 bases; bases outside gene matches: 11. In DNA, the CDR3 is TGTGCCAGCAGTTTGAGGGAGGGGTGGGTAGGAGAGACCCAGTACTTC. It is translated as CASSLREGWVGETQYF.

For the CDR3, the DNA is TGCGCCAGCGCTCCTTTGGGCAGGCGCGTCTACGAGCAGTACTTC. This codes for CASAPLGRRVYEQYF. The chain joins TRBV5-1 to TRBJ2-7; the D is unclear. V lost 7 bases, J lost 3 bases, and 20 bases lay in between. The CDR3 totals 15 residues. The germline CDR1 and CDR2 sequences are SGHRS and YFSETQ.

The genes are TRBV7-3 and TRBJ1-1; the D gene is possibly TRBD1 (5 bases). CDR1 SGHTA and CDR2 FQGTGA come from the germline V gene. The CDR3 runs to 13 residues. Trimming left V 2 bases short and J 1 base short, with 5 bases between. In DNA form, the CDR3 reads TGTGCCAGCAGCTTAGGGGCGAACACTGAAGCTTTCTTT. Its protein is CASSLGANTEAFF.

The V call is TRBV6-5, the J call TRBJ2-5, with 12 bases matching TRBD1. The trim removed 1 base at V and 5 bases at J, leaving 5 bases unmatched. This CDR3 comprises 16 residues. Germline V CDR1 and CDR2: MNHEY, SVGAGI. CDR3: CASSYWGTGGGETQYF. CDR3 coding DNA: TGTGCCAGCAGTTACTGGGGGACAGGGGGCGGGGAGACCCAGTACTTC.

This chain joins TRBV24-1 and TRBJ2-2; D possibly corresponds to TRBD2 (6 bases). The CDR3 contains 15 residues. Trimming stripped 9 bases from V and 4 bases from J, with 17 bases between. Germline V lookup: CDR1 KGHDR, CDR2 SFDVKD. CDR3 protein: CATAKPGLGTGELFF. Written as DNA, the CDR3 is TGTGCCACCGCGAAGCCGGGACTGGGCACCGGGGAGCTGTTTTTT.

The chain joins TRBV11-1 to TRBJ2-2; D might be TRBD1 (6 bases). The CDR3 is made up of 15 amino acids. Germline assignment: CDR1 SGHAT and CDR2 FQDESV (reference sequence). Trimming cost V 5 bases and J 7 bases, with 17 bases left between them. CDR3 loop: CASSRAVGASGELFF. CDR3 nucleotides: TGTGCCAGCAGCCGTGCAGTGGGGGCAAGCGGGGAGCTGTTTTTT. The full variable domain, completed using reference TRBV11-1 and TRBJ2-2, is EAEVAQSPRYKITEKSQAVAFWCDPISGHATLYWYRQILGQGPELLVQFQDESVVDDSQLPKDRFSAERLKGVDSTLKIQPAELGDSAMYLCASSRAVGASGELFFGEGSRLTVL.

This clone was seen once. The J gene is TRBJ1-2, the V gene TRBV10-3, with 7 bases aligning to TRBD1. V gave up 10 bases and J gave up 4 bases; unmatched junction bases: 6. CDR3 size: 12 residues. Germline V CDR1 and CDR2: ENHRY, SYGVKD. The CDR3 nucleotides read TGTGCCACGAGGGACAGCTTCTATGGCTACACCTTC. It encodes CATRDSFYGYTF.

The chain uses TRBV7-3 and TRBJ2-2; maybe TRBD1 (5 bases). V was shortened by 3 bases and J by 6 bases, with 11 bases between the two germline ends. The CDR3 has 14 residues. CDR1 is SGHTA and CDR2 is FQGTGA in the germline V gene. As DNA, the CDR3 is TGTGCCAGCAGCTTGGGATCAGGGTCCGGGGAGCTGTTTTTT. Protein product: CASSLGSGSGELFF.

The V call is TRBV7-9, the J call TRBJ2-2; TRBD2 matches 9 bases. The CDR3 runs to 19 residues. Germline V gives CDR1 SEHNR, CDR2 FQNEAQ (reference sequence). Trimming cost V 0 bases and J 0 bases; bases outside gene matches: 8. In nucleotides, the CDR3 is TGTGCCAGCAGCTTAGCCCTGGGGTTAGCGGGGGCGAACACCGGGGAGCTGTTTTTT. Translated: CASSLALGLAGANTGELFF.

The chain has TRBV7-2 and TRBJ2-3, with D perhaps TRBD1 (6 bases). Germline V gene lookup returns CDR1 SGHTA and CDR2 FQGNSA. V was shortened by 4 bases and J by 11 bases, with 13 bases between the two germline ends. The CDR3 is 12 amino acids. In DNA, the CDR3 is TGTGCCAGCAGCTCCAGGGGTGTTGGGCAGTATTTT. Residues: CASSSRGVGQYF. The full variable domain, completed using reference TRBV7-2 and TRBJ2-3, is GAGVSQSPSNKVTEKGKDVELRCDPISGHTALYWYRQSLGQGLEFLIYFQGNSAPDKSGLPSDRFSAERTGGSVSTLTIQRTQQEDSAVYLCASSSRGVGQYFGPGTRLTVL.

The rearrangement joins TRBV6-5 to TRBJ2-1; 10 bases align to TRBD1. The germline CDR1 and CDR2 sequences are MNHEY and SVGAGI. Unmatched junction bases numbered 7, after V lost 6 bases and J lost 8 bases. The CDR3 is made up of 14 amino acids. For the CDR3, the DNA is TGTGCCAGCAGGCCCGGGACAGGGGTCTATGAGCAGTTCTTC. Its translation: CASRPGTGVYEQFF.

The gene calls are TRBV6-6 and TRBJ2-5; D is perhaps TRBD2 (7 bases). Germline CDR1 is MNHNY and CDR2 is SVGAGI (reference sequence). V lost 10 bases and J lost 4, with 19 bases in between. The CDR3 contains 14 residues. CDR3 sequence (DNA): TGTGCCAATTCGGAACAGGGAGGGGGAGAGACCCAGTACTTC. It encodes CANSEQGGGETQYF.

This chain links TRBV15 with TRBJ1-1; 10 bases line up with TRBD1. In germline, CDR1 is LNHNV, CDR2 YYDKDF (reference sequence). The ends lost 3 bases at V and 0 bases at J; junction bases unmatched: 1. The CDR3 totals 15 residues. The CDR3 reads CATSRDRGMNTEAFF. CDR3 coding DNA: TGTGCCACCAGCAGGGACAGGGGGATGAACACTGAAGCTTTCTTT.

This clone occurred once. The rearrangement joins TRBV3-1 (or the pseudogene TRBV3-2) to TRBJ2-7, with TRBD2 matching 10 bases. Germline CDR1 and CDR2: LGHDT and YNNKEL (reference sequence). There are 15 residues in the CDR3. Trimming took 4 bases from V and 3 from J; bases not matched to a gene: 6. CDR3 protein: CASSLKSGRVYEQYF. Here the CDR3 DNA reads TGTGCCAGCAGCCTAAAAAGCGGGAGGGTCTACGAGCAGTACTTC.

The chain has TRBV7-9 and TRBJ2-7; 7 bases map to TRBD2. CDR1 SEHNR and CDR2 FQNEAQ come from the germline V gene (reference sequence). The trim removed 5 bases at V and 5 bases at J, leaving 3 bases unmatched. The CDR3 runs to 12 residues. CDR3: CASSPGGDEQYF. In nucleotides, the CDR3 is TGTGCCAGCAGCCCTGGGGGGGACGAGCAGTACTTC.

The rearrangement links TRBV6-1 to TRBJ1-1; D is possibly TRBD1 (6 bases). The CDR3 is 17 residues long. Per the germline V gene, CDR1 is MNHNS and CDR2 is SASEGT. Deletions cut 2 bases from V and 3 bases from J, with 19 bases between. This CDR3 reads CASSEPVFGGKDTEAFF. The CDR3 DNA sequence: TGTGCCAGCAGTGAACCTGTTTTTGGGGGCAAGGACACTGAAGCTTTCTTT.

The chain is built from TRBV6-5 and TRBJ1-1; 8 nucleotides align to TRBD1. Germline loops: CDR1 MNHEY, CDR2 SVGAGI. CDR3 length: 14 residues. V lost 7 bases, J lost 1 base, and 5 bases stayed unmatched. The CDR3 region is CASTAGQGNTEAFF. CDR3 in DNA: TGTGCCAGCACCGCCGGACAGGGGAACACTGAAGCTTTCTTT.

This clone was seen only once. The chain employs TRBV12-3 or TRBV12-4 and TRBJ2-7; no definite D call. Trimming removed 1 base from V and 3 bases from J, with 7 bases in between. The CDR3 loop spans 13 amino acids. The CDR3 DNA reads TGTGCCAGCAGTTTAGGTTTATTCTACGAGCAGTACTTC. It specifies CASSLGLFYEQYF.

The chain joins TRBV5-1 to TRBJ2-7; 9 bases are a match to TRBD1. The trim removed 4 bases at V and 2 bases at J, leaving 4 bases unmatched. Germline V gene data show CDR1 as SGHRS and CDR2 as YFSETQ. This CDR3 region has 14 residues. CDR3 DNA: TGCGCCAGCAGCATTGGACAGGGGCCCTACGAGCAGTACTTC. This gives the protein CASSIGQGPYEQYF.

Note on this clone: A read error may account for a junction end that differs from germline. The chain links TRBV7-7 to TRBJ1-4; no reliable D call. Germline CDR1 SSHAT, CDR2 FNYEAQ (reference sequence). This CDR3 region has 12 residues. CDR3 sequence: CASSHRGEKLFF. The CDR3 nucleotides read TGTGCTAGCAGCCATAGAGGGGAAAAACTGTTTTTT.

This chain links TRBV7-6 with TRBJ1-2; maybe TRBD1 (6 bases). V was shortened by 4 bases and J by 8 bases, with 14 bases between the two germline ends. This CDR3 has 13 residues. Germline assignment: CDR1 SGHVS and CDR2 FNYEAQ. This chain's CDR3 is CASSSPTGLGYTF. The CDR3 DNA sequence: TGTGCCAGCAGCTCCCCCACAGGGTTAGGCTACACCTTC.

The chain couples TRBV3-1 (or the pseudogene TRBV3-2) to TRBJ1-4; 10 bases are shared with TRBD1. V lost 6 bases, J lost 6 bases, and 4 bases stayed unmatched. Per germline, CDR1 LGHDT and CDR2 YNNKEL (reference sequence). The CDR3 extends over 14 amino acids. The CDR3 DNA follows: TGTGCCAGCAGACGGACAGGGGGGGATGAAAAACTGTTTTTT. This translates into CASRRTGGDEKLFF.

The genes are TRBV5-4 and TRBJ2-4; D unresolved. V gave up 0 bases and J gave up 0 bases, with 10 bases separating them. The CDR3 is 16 amino acids. Germline loops: CDR1 SGHNT, CDR2 YYREEE (reference sequence). In DNA, the CDR3 is TGTGCCAGCAGCTTGGGGTCGACAATAGCCAAAAACATTCAGTACTTC. This translates into CASSLGSTIAKNIQYF.

A few counts support this clone. V usage is TRBV6-4 and J usage is TRBJ1-5; no clear D gene. Trimming took 10 bases from V and 1 from J, leaving 11 bases between them. Germline lookup yields CDR1 MRHNA and CDR2 SNTAGT. This CDR3 contains 13 residues. CDR3 sequence: CATSPESNQPQHF. Written as DNA, the CDR3 is TGTGCCACATCCCCGGAGAGCAATCAGCCCCAGCATTTT.

This chain's CDR3 is CASSGGEGLAEQYF. The CDR3 DNA sequence: TGTGCCAGCTCCGGGGGTGAGGGACTAGCCGAGCAGTACTTC. The chain has TRBV6-5 and TRBJ2-7; 9 bases agree with TRBD2. The V segment lost 8 bases and the J segment 6 bases; nucleotides outside the gene matches: 11. This CDR3 is built from 14 residues. The germline V gene has CDR1 MNHEY and CDR2 SVGAGI.

The J gene is TRBJ1-5, the V gene TRBV2; D uncertain. This CDR3 contains 13 residues. Germline values: CDR1 SNHLY, CDR2 FYNNEI. V shed 8 bases and J shed 4 bases, with 12 bases lying between them. The chain's CDR3 is CASAGILNQPQHF. CDR3 DNA sequence: TGTGCCAGCGCCGGGATCCTAAATCAGCCCCAGCATTTT.

The chain employs TRBV19 and TRBJ2-7, with 12 bases identical to TRBD2. The V and J ends lost 0 bases and 4 bases, in that order; junction bases with no gene match: 1. The CDR3 loop spans 15 amino acids. Germline-derived CDR1 and CDR2 are LNHDA and SQIVND (reference sequence). CDR3 amino acids: CASSIELAGGYEQYF. The CDR3 nucleotides are TGTGCCAGTAGTATAGAACTAGCGGGAGGTTACGAGCAGTACTTC.

The chain couples TRBV10-1 to TRBJ2-5; a weak D match, TRBD2 (6 bases). This CDR3 comprises 14 residues. V lost 3 bases and J lost 5, with 13 bases in between. Germline CDR1 WNHNN, CDR2 SYGVQD (reference sequence). The CDR3 here is CASSDGRETETQYF. Here the CDR3 DNA reads TGCGCCAGCAGTGATGGACGGGAGACGGAGACCCAGTACTTC.

The chain joins TRBV5-1 to TRBJ1-6; TRBD1 agrees at 9 bases. Germline CDR1 and CDR2: SGHRS and YFSETQ. The CDR3 has 15 amino acids. Germline trimming cut 4 bases from V and 10 bases from J; bases unmatched to any gene: 9. CDR3: CASSEGQGGRSPLHF. The CDR3 nucleotides are TGCGCCAGCAGCGAGGGACAGGGAGGGCGGTCACCCCTCCACTTT. Using reference TRBV5-1 and TRBJ1-6 for the parts outside the CDR3, the full variable domain is KAGVTQTPRYLIKTRGQQVTLSCSPISGHRSVSWYQQTPGQGLQFLFEYFSETQRNKGNFPGRFSGRQFSNSRSEMNVSTLELGDSALYLCASSEGQGGRSPLHFGNGTRLTVT.

This clone showed up just once. The chain combines TRBV4-1 with TRBJ2-3; D is unresolved. V lost 1 base, J lost 0 bases, and 11 bases lay in between. The germline CDR1 and CDR2 sequences are MGHRA and YSYEKL. This CDR3 comprises 16 residues. The DNA for the CDR3 is TGCGCCAGCAGCCAAGCCTTTCAGACTAGCACAGATACGCAGTATTTT. This sequence encodes CASSQAFQTSTDTQYF.

This chain uses TRBV9 with TRBJ2-2, with TRBD1 as a possible D gene (5 bases). The CDR3 is 16 amino acids. Trimming stripped 4 bases from V and 5 bases from J, with 18 bases between. CDR1 SGDLS and CDR2 YYNGEE come from the germline V gene. CDR3 in DNA: TGTGCCAGCAGCTCCTGGCAGGGTGGTCTGACCGGGGAGCTGTTTTTT. Its protein is CASSSWQGGLTGELFF.